The 14 T cell receptor beta chains given below trace back to one sample, sequenced in a study of metastatic and nonmetastatic thyroid tumors. None of the patients had undergone any treatment ahead of thyroid surgery. TCRdb re-called clones from the PCR reads using MiXCR. The data contain about 23,000 clones, about a quarter of them singletons. Sequencing was performed on tumor tissue. Receptor source: a female donor with papillary thyroid cancer or a benign thyroid nodule (not recorded which). Some clones in this sample may be carry-over from other donors' samples.

This chain uses TRBV4-1 with TRBJ1-2; D is possibly TRBD1 (6 bases). Looked up from germline, CDR1 is MGHRA and CDR2 is YSYEKL. CDR3 length equals 15 residues. V lost 1 base, J lost 3 bases, and 12 bases lay in between. Here the CDR3 reads CASSQARGDDYGYTF. CDR3 nucleotide sequence: TGCGCCAGCAGCCAAGCCAGGGGAGATGACTATGGCTACACCTTC.

In its sample, this clone was seen a few times. CDR3 region: CASSSGQGAGNTEAFF. CDR3 DNA sequence: TGTGCCAGCAGTTCAGGACAGGGGGCGGGGAACACTGAAGCTTTCTTT. The V call is TRBV28, the J call TRBJ1-1; 11 nucleotides align to TRBD1. This CDR3 has 16 residues. V was clipped by 4 bases and J by 1 base; unmatched bases: 5. Per the germline V gene, CDR1 is MDHEN and CDR2 is SYDVKM.

There are many counts of this clone. The V and J genes are TRBV20-1 and TRBJ2-1, with 8 nucleotides matching TRBD2. Per germline, CDR1 DFQATT and CDR2 SNEGSKA (reference sequence). With V trimmed by 6 bases and J by 4 bases, 14 bases remained unmatched. The CDR3 is made up of 16 amino acids. The CDR3 nucleotides are TGCAGTGCCCCAACTAGCGGAGCTTTTCGGTACAATGAGCAGTTCTTC. This encodes CSAPTSGAFRYNEQFF.

This clone was observed a few times. This sequence joins TRBV6-2 or TRBV6-3 and TRBJ1-5, with a possible D match to TRBD1 (5 bases). Per germline, CDR1 MNHEY and CDR2 SVGEGT. The CDR3 extends over 13 amino acids. V gave up 5 bases and J gave up 7 bases, with 12 bases separating them. In DNA form, the CDR3 reads TGTGCCAGCAGTAGAGGGGAAGGACAGCCCCAGCATTTT. Its protein is CASSRGEGQPQHF.

The chain recombines TRBV20-1 with TRBJ2-1; 14 bases are shared with TRBD2. V trimming: 6 bases; J trimming: 5 bases; junction bases outside the gene matches: 3. CDR1 and CDR2 from the germline V gene are DFQATT and SNEGSKA (reference sequence). This CDR3 spans 14 amino acids. The CDR3 reads CSAGTSGSHNEQFF. As DNA, the CDR3 is TGCAGTGCCGGGACTAGCGGGAGTCACAATGAGCAGTTCTTC.

This clone has at least ten counts. The chain couples TRBV3-1 to TRBJ2-1, with 11 nucleotides matching TRBD2. The ends lost 5 bases at V and 7 bases at J; junction bases unmatched: 7. The CDR3 is 15 amino acids. The germline gives CDR1 LGHDT, CDR2 YNNKEL (reference sequence). CDR3 in amino acids: CASSSRSGGVNEQFF. The CDR3 region has the DNA TGTGCCAGCAGCTCCCGTAGCGGGGGGGTTAATGAGCAGTTCTTC.

There are many counts of this clone. The CDR3 carries no conserved terminal phenylalanine or tryptophan, so it likely arises from a read error. Written as DNA, the CDR3 is TGTGCCAGCAGCGGCCAGGAAGCCGGGCCTTTGAACACTGAAGCTTTCTCT. It encodes CASSGQEAGPLNTEAFS. This sequence joins TRBV9 and TRBJ1-1; D remains ambiguous. CDR1 and CDR2 from the germline V gene are SGDLS and YYNGEE. V lost 3 bases, J lost 0 bases, and 18 bases lay in between. The CDR3 sequence is 17 residues long.

Sample share makes this clone medium-sized (0.01 to 0.1%). This chain links TRBV2 with TRBJ1-6, with D uncertain. V lost 7 bases, J lost 5 bases, and 18 bases lay in between. The CDR3 length is 16 residues. Germline values: CDR1 SNHLY, CDR2 FYNNEI. The CDR3 region is CASTDGWGRNNSPLHF. In DNA form, the CDR3 reads TGTGCCAGCACTGATGGATGGGGTCGGAATAATTCACCCCTCCACTTT. The entire variable domain, with the rest obtained from reference TRBV2 and TRBJ1-6, is as follows: EPEVTQTPSHQVTQMGQEVILRCVPISNHLYFYWYRQILGQKVEFLVSFYNNEISEKSEIFDDQFSVERPDGSNFTLKIRSTKLEDSAMYFCASTDGWGRNNSPLHFGNGTRLTVT.

The rearrangement uses TRBV5-1 and TRBJ2-7; TRBD2 matches 7 bases. V lost 0 bases to trimming and J lost 6 bases; unmatched junction nucleotides: 9. Germline lookup yields CDR1 SGHRS and CDR2 YFSETQ. The CDR3 is 15 amino acids. The CDR3 DNA reads as TGCGCCAGCAGCTTGGGGGACTACAGCTCTAGCGAGCAGTACTTC. It is translated as CASSLGDYSSSEQYF.

By sample fraction, this clone is medium-sized. The rearrangement joins TRBV11-1 to TRBJ1-5, with 10 positions matching TRBD1. V was clipped by 0 bases and J by 6 bases; unmatched bases: 5. In germline, CDR1 is SGHAT, CDR2 FQDESV (reference sequence). The CDR3 is 16 residues long. CDR3 region: CASSLAFGTGVQPQHF. CDR3 DNA sequence: TGTGCCAGCAGCTTAGCTTTTGGGACAGGGGTTCAGCCCCAGCATTTT.

In its sample, this clone ranks as medium-sized. The rearrangement uses TRBV11-2 and TRBJ2-7, with 13 positions matching TRBD2. V dropped 5 bases and J dropped 3; count of bases not matched to a gene: 10. The CDR3 length is 17 residues. Germline lookup yields CDR1 SGHAT and CDR2 FQNNGV. The CDR3 here is CASSEGTSGALHYEQYF. DNA for the CDR3: TGTGCCAGCAGCGAGGGGACTAGCGGGGCGCTACACTACGAGCAGTACTTC. The full variable domain, completed using reference TRBV11-2 and TRBJ2-7, is EAGVAQSPRYKIIEKRQSVAFWCNPISGHATLYWYQQILGQGPKLLIQFQNNGVVDDSQLPKDRFSAERLKGVDSTLKIQPAKLEDSAVYLCASSEGTSGALHYEQYFGPGTRLTVT.

The gene calls are TRBV7-2 and TRBJ2-2; no definite D call. The germline CDR1 and CDR2 sequences are SGHTA and FQGNSA. V was clipped by 3 bases and J by 4 bases, with 9 bases between them. This CDR3 spans 14 amino acids. The CDR3 nucleotides read TGTGCCAGCAGCTTTCAACAGTCCACCGGGGAGCTGTTTTTT. As protein: CASSFQQSTGELFF.

This chain connects TRBV20-1 to TRBJ2-5; 10 bases line up with TRBD2. The V gene's germline CDR1 is DFQATT and CDR2 SNEGSKA (reference sequence). This CDR3 region has 14 residues. The CDR3 sequence is CSARLAGAPETQYF. As DNA, the CDR3 is TGCAGCGCGCGTCTAGCGGGGGCGCCTGAGACCCAGTACTTC.

The chain employs TRBV30 and TRBJ2-7; D is unresolved. The length of the CDR3 is 13 residues. V dropped 2 bases and J dropped 5 bases, with 13 bases sitting between them. Germline assignment: CDR1 GTSNPN and CDR2 SVGIG (reference sequence). The chain's CDR3 is CAWSLRLGDEQYF. CDR3 nucleotides: TGTGCCTGGAGTTTGAGGCTTGGCGACGAGCAGTACTTC.